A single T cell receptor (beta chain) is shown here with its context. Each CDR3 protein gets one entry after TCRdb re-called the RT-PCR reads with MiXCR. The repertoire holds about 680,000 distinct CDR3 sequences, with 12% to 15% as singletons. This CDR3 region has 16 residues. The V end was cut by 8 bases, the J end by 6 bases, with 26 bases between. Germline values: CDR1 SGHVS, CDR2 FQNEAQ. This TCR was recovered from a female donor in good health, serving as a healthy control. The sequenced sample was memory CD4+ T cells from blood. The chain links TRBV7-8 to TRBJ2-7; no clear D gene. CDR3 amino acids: CASSRMDAAYLPEQYF. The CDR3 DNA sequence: TGTGCCAGCTCGCGAATGGACGCCGCTTATCTCCCCGAGCAGTACTTC.